This note documents a single T cell receptor beta chain sequence. Its antigen remains unidentified. Separate from the approximately 700-subject first cohort was the 120-subject validation cohort, to which the donors belonged. The germline V and J ends were trimmed by 2 bases and 4 bases, with 11 bases remaining between them. The germline gives CDR1 SEHNR, CDR2 FQNEAQ (reference sequence). This CDR3 region has 14 residues. The data belong to a study of cytomegalovirus exposure and HLA in healthy donors. General study points: For cytomegalovirus status, the classifier reportedly gave diagnoses with high specificity and sensitivity. Researchers reported that a few CMV-associated chains were confirmed in vitro as CMV antigen-specific.

The assay was immunoSEQ multiplex PCR, and TCRdb's table has in-frame clones only and misses some. This table has more than 100,000 clones, approximately 91% appearing once. The V call is TRBV7-9, the J call TRBJ1-2, with D maybe TRBD1 (5 bases). Sequencing was done on a sample of PBMCs. The clonotype comes from a man aged 30 to 39 in good health and CMV-seronegative. CDR3 region: CASSLLQAIYGYTF. As DNA, the CDR3 is TGTGCCAGCAGCTTACTACAGGCAATCTATGGCTACACCTTC.